This is a list of T cell receptor beta chains from one sample in a study of OX40 agonist ivuxolimab in advanced cancers. Using immunoSEQ multiplex PCR, the repertoire was profiled, and TCRdb retains in-frame clones only, with some absent. The sample consists of 50,000 to 75,000 clones, roughly 84% of them appearing once. Sequencing used CD4+ or CD8+ T cells sorted from blood, obtained in a trial of the OX40 agonist ivuxolimab. The receptors derive from an adult with an advanced solid tumor such as melanoma, head and neck, liver or kidney cancer. CDR3s include the opening cysteine and the closing phenylalanine or tryptophan. D genes are given only for firm matches. Expanded clones get a size class; other rows say once, few or many, or leave the size out.

>TRBJ1-1|12|-|-|TRBV7-9
TGTGCCAGCAGCCTACAGGTCACTGAAGCTTTCTTT
CASSLQVTEAFF
>TRBJ1-1|14|TRBD1|-|TRBV30
TGTGCCTGGAGTCCGGGACAGGGGAGGACTGAAGCTTTCTTT
CAWSPGQGRTEAFF
>TRBJ2-5|13|-|-|TRBV10-3
TGTGCCATCAGGGCGGTCAGGGAAGAGACCCAGTACTTC
CAIRAVREETQYF
>TRBJ1-2|13|-|-|TRBV29-1
TGCAGCGTTGATCGACAGAGATCCTATGGCTACACCTTC
CSVDRQRSYGYTF
>TRBJ1-3|14|-|-|TRBV6-5
TGTGCCAGCAGTTTTCCCCTGGGGGGAAACACCATATATTTT
CASSFPLGGNTIYF
>TRBJ2-1|11|TRBD2|few|TRBV20-1
TGCAGTGCTAGCCGGGAGGATGAGCAGTTCTTC
CSASREDEQFF
>TRBJ1-2|13|-|-|TRBV11-2
TGTGCCAGCAGCTTAGGAGTTGACTATGGCTACACCTTC
CASSLGVDYGYTF
>TRBJ2-3|15|-|-|TRBV5-1
TGCGCCAGCAGCTTGGGGTCCGCCCACACAGATACGCAGTATTTT
CASSLGSAHTDTQYF
>TRBJ1-4|14|-|-|TRBV27
TGTGCCAGCGGGAGGACAGTTTTCGATGAAAAACTGTTTTTT
CASGRTVFDEKLFF
>TRBJ1-1|13|-|-|TRBV6-6
TGTGCCAGCAGTTTCGGGGGGAGCACTGAAGCTTTCTTT
CASSFGGSTEAFF
>TRBJ2-7|16|TRBD1|-|TRBV6-5
TGTGCCAGCAGTTACTCCGTGACAGGGGGCACCTACGAGCAGTACTTC
CASSYSVTGGTYEQYF
>TRBJ1-2|13|-|-|TRBV6-5
TGTGCCAGCAGTTACGGGCAAAAAGATGGCTACACCTTC
CASSYGQKDGYTF
>TRBJ2-7|15|-|-|TRBV11-2
TGTGCCAGCAGCTCCCTCCGGAGGGACCCCTACGAGCAGTACTTC
CASSSLRRDPYEQYF
>TRBJ1-1|13|-|few|TRBV10-3
TGTGCCATCCAACGGGTAGCGAACACTGAAGCTTTCTTT
CAIQRVANTEAFF
>TRBJ2-7|13|TRBD2|once|TRBV18
TGTGCCAGCCTAGCGGGGGTACCCAACGAGCAGTACTTC
CASLAGVPNEQYF
>TRBJ2-3|14|-|-|TRBV4-1
TGCGCCAGCAGCCTTTCCGAGACCACAGATACGCAGTATTTT
CASSLSETTDTQYF
>TRBJ2-3|14|-|once|TRBV30
TGTGCCTGGAGTAGGCCTAGCGCCCCAGATACGCAGTATTTT
CAWSRPSAPDTQYF
>TRBJ2-5|16|TRBD1|-|TRBV5-4
TGTGCCAGCAGCCCCGGACAGGGAACGACGACGGAGACCCAGTACTTC
CASSPGQGTTTETQYF
>TRBJ2-3|15|-|-|TRBV5-1
TGCGCCAGCAGCCCACAGGGTTTCGCCACAGATACGCAGTATTTT
CASSPQGFATDTQYF
>TRBJ1-2|14|TRBD1|-|TRBV4-2
TGTGCCAGCAGCCTGGACAGGAGTAACTATGGCTACACCTTC
CASSLDRSNYGYTF
>TRBJ2-5|16|TRBD1|-|TRBV7-2
TGTGCCAGCAGCGCCGCCGGACAGGGGGCGTGGGAGACCCAGTACTTC
CASSAAGQGAWETQYF
>TRBJ2-6|16|-|once|TRBV7-6
TGTGCCAGCAGCTTGACCGGGAGCTCTGGGGCCAACGTCCTGACTTTC
CASSLTGSSGANVLTF
>TRBJ2-3|13|-|-|TRBV19
TGTGCCAGTAGTGCAGGGAGCCCAGATACGCAGTATTTT
CASSAGSPDTQYF
>TRBJ2-7|17|-|-|TRBV13
TGTGCCAGCAGCGTTAGACCTACAGGCCGGAGCTCCTACGAGCAGTACTTC
CASSVRPTGRSSYEQYF
>TRBJ1-5|15|-|once|TRBV5-6
TGTGCCAGCAGCCGGAGGAACAGACGTGATCAGCCCCAGCATTTT
CASSRRNRRDQPQHF
>TRBJ2-4|13|-|-|TRBV7-2
TGTGCCAGCAGCTTAGACGTGGAGAACATTCAGTACTTC
CASSLDVENIQYF
>TRBJ2-7|13|-|-|TRBV6-5
TGTGCCAGCAGATTGGGACTGGTAGGCGAGCAGTACTTC
CASRLGLVGEQYF
>TRBJ2-5|13|TRBD2|-|TRBV11-2
TGTGCCAGCAGCCACGGGGGGGTTGAGACCCAGTACTTC
CASSHGGVETQYF
>TRBJ1-1|17|-|-|TRBV5-1
TGCGCCAGCAGCTCCACACTCAACAGGGACGGAGGCACTGAAGCTTTCTTT
CASSSTLNRDGGTEAFF
>TRBJ2-5|13|-|-|TRBV5-1
TGCGCCAGCAGCTTGTCTAACCAAGAGACCCAGTACTTC
CASSLSNQETQYF
>TRBJ2-7|14|TRBD1|-|TRBV5-1
TGCGCCAGCAGCTTAAGGGGGCTTAGGGACGAGCAGTACTTC
CASSLRGLRDEQYF
>TRBJ2-2|14|TRBD1|-|TRBV10-3
TGTGCCATCAGGGGGACAGGGAGGGCCGGGGAGCTGTTTTTT
CAIRGTGRAGELFF
>TRBJ1-6|16|TRBD1|-|TRBV4-3
TGCGCCAGCAGCCAAGGCGACAGGGTAGGGGATTCACCCCTCCACTTT
CASSQGDRVGDSPLHF
>TRBJ2-1|14|-|-|TRBV9
TGTGCCAGCAGCGGCTCGACAGGGAGGGGTGAGCAGTTCTTC
CASSGSTGRGEQFF
>TRBJ2-3|18|TRBD2|-|TRBV5-8
TGTGCCAGCAGCTTGGGTTCTAGCGGGGGGGCCTATACAGATACGCAGTATTTT
CASSLGSSGGAYTDTQYF
>TRBJ2-6|15|TRBD1|-|TRBV29-1
TGCAGCGCACAGGGGCCCCACTCTGGGGCCAACGTCCTGACTTTC
CSAQGPHSGANVLTF
>TRBJ1-1|15|-|-|TRBV7-6
TGTGCCAGCAGCTTAGCCCCCGGCCTGGGGACTGAAGCTTTCTTT
CASSLAPGLGTEAFF
>TRBJ1-1|13|-|-|TRBV29-1
TGCAGCGTTTTGAGGACCCGGGCAGGGGAAGCTTTCTTT
CSVLRTRAGEAFF
>TRBJ2-1|17|TRBD1|-|TRBV18
TGTGCCAGCTCACCTTGGGGACAGGGGAGCTCCTACAATGAGCAGTTCTTC
CASSPWGQGSSYNEQFF
>TRBJ1-5|14|TRBD1|few|TRBV27
TGTGCCAGCAGTTCCGGACAGGCTGGACAGCCCCAGCATTTT
CASSSGQAGQPQHF
>TRBJ2-5|12|-|-|TRBV2
TGTGCCAGCCTTGGCCCATCAGAGACCCAGTACTTC
CASLGPSETQYF
>TRBJ2-3|18|TRBD2|-|TRBV19
TGTGCCAGTAGTATAGGACTAGCGGAGTACTCTAGCACAGATACGCAGTATTTT
CASSIGLAEYSSTDTQYF
>TRBJ2-7|15|-|-|TRBV5-4
TGTGCCAGCAGCTTGGGACCCCGGGGCGACTACGAGCAGTACTTC
CASSLGPRGDYEQYF
>TRBJ1-1|14|-|-|TRBV7-8
TGTGCCAGCAGCTTAGACACCGGGAGGACTGAAGCTTTCTTT
CASSLDTGRTEAFF
>TRBJ1-4|16|-|-|TRBV9
TGTGCCAGCAGCCCGCGCCGGGCAACTCCAACGGAAAAACTGTTTTTT
CASSPRRATPTEKLFF
>TRBJ2-7|14|TRBD1|once|TRBV5-4
TGTGCCAGCAGCAGAGGACAGGGGCTCTACGAGCAGTACTTC
CASSRGQGLYEQYF
>TRBJ1-2|16|-|-|TRBV9
TGTGCCAGCAGCGCAGGCCCAGAAGGGCTTCGGTATGGCTACACCTTC
CASSAGPEGLRYGYTF
>TRBJ1-4|13|-|-|TRBV11-2
TGTGCCAGCAGCTCGGGGAGGGCTAAAAAACTGTTTTTT
CASSSGRAKKLFF
>TRBJ1-2|14|-|-|TRBV28
TGTGCCAGCAGTTTACAGGGGAGCTGGTGGGGCTACACCTTC
CASSLQGSWWGYTF
>TRBJ2-1|18|TRBD2|-|TRBV9
TGTGCCAGCAGCTACTCGGTAGCGGGGGGTCTCCCTTACAATGAGCAGTTCTTC
CASSYSVAGGLPYNEQFF
>TRBJ1-2|11|-|-|TRBV6-5
TGTGCCAGCAGACAGGGCTATGGCTACACCTTC
CASRQGYGYTF
>TRBJ2-1|18|-|-|TRBV11-3
TGTGCCAGCAGCTTAGGCTCCGGGCTCCGGAGCTCCTACAATGAGCAGTTCTTC
CASSLGSGLRSSYNEQFF
>TRBJ2-3|15|-|-|TRBV19
TGTGCCAGTAGTATCCGGGATCTTAGCACAGATACGCAGTATTTT
CASSIRDLSTDTQYF
>TRBJ2-1|15|TRBD2|-|TRBV5-1
TGCGCCAGCAGTCATAGCGGGGGCGAGTACAATGAGCAGTTCTTC
CASSHSGGEYNEQFF